Each of the 24 T cell receptor beta chains below was sequenced from the same sample in a study of shared clonotypes between healthy human individuals. Naive CD8 cells lacked CD45RO and underwent positive selection for CCR7, leaving out terminally differentiated effector memory CD45RA+ cells. Profiled with immunoSEQ multiplex PCR; TCRdb holds only in-frame clones, not every one. The data contain a few million clones, just under 95% of them singletons. Sequencing was done on a sample of naive CD8+ T cells from PBMCs. These receptors were obtained from a man between 18 and 29 years old in good health. Some clones in this sample may be carry-over from other donors' samples.

CDR3 protein: CASSLSLELIQYF. The CDR3 DNA sequence: TGTGCCAGCAGCTTGAGTTTGGAGCTGATTCAGTACTTC. The chain carries TRBV5-6 and TRBJ2-4; D uncertain. Looked up from germline, CDR1 is SGHDT and CDR2 is YYEEEE. Trimming pared 1 base from V and 10 bases from J, leaving 12 bases between. CDR3 length: 13 amino acids. Together with reference TRBV5-6 and TRBJ2-4, the CDR3 gives the full variable domain: DAGVTQSPTHLIKTRGQQVTLRCSPKSGHDTVSWYQQALGQGPQFIFQYYEEEERQRGNFPDRFSGHQFPNYSSELNVNALLLGDSALYLCASSLSLELIQYFGAGTRLSVL.

This chain joins TRBV5-4 and TRBJ1-4; weak D call: TRBD1 (5 bases). V dropped 4 bases and J dropped 8 bases, with 6 bases sitting between them. Germline CDR1 reads SGHNT; CDR2 reads YYREEE (reference sequence). The CDR3 totals 11 residues. The CDR3: CASSRGEKLFF. The CDR3 region has the DNA TGTGCCAGCAGCCGGGGGGAAAAACTGTTTTTT.

The chain carries TRBV2 and TRBJ1-5, with no clear D. Per germline, CDR1 SNHLY and CDR2 FYNNEI. Trimming cost V 2 bases and J 0 bases, with 8 bases left between them. The CDR3 is 15 residues long. The CDR3 DNA follows: TGTGCCAGCAGTGAATGGAGGAATAGCAATCAGCCCCAGCATTTT. It encodes CASSEWRNSNQPQHF.

The chain uses TRBV5-6 and TRBJ2-6, with 9 positions matching TRBD1. The CDR3 has 18 amino acids. Germline lookup yields CDR1 SGHDT and CDR2 YYEEEE. V trimming: 0 bases; J trimming: 1 base; junction bases outside the gene matches: 5. CDR3 sequence reads: CASSLGTGVRSGANVLTF. The CDR3 DNA sequence: TGTGCCAGCAGCTTGGGGACAGGGGTACGATCTGGGGCCAACGTCCTGACTTTC.

This sequence joins TRBV10-3 and TRBJ2-7; D is undetermined. There are 13 residues in the CDR3. Trimming left V 2 bases short and J 5 bases short, with 10 bases between. CDR1 and CDR2 from the germline V gene are ENHRY and SYGVKD. The CDR3 region has the DNA TGTGCCATCAGTGAGATCTTAAGGCACGAGCAGTACTTC. This translates into CAISEILRHEQYF.

The chain uses TRBV7-8 and TRBJ2-1, with TRBD2 matching 9 bases. J lost 9 bases, V lost 7 bases, and 13 bases had no gene match. Germline CDR1 reads SGHVS; CDR2 reads FQNEAQ. The CDR3 extends over 15 amino acids. The CDR3 sequence: CASTPGASGKGEQFF. The CDR3 DNA sequence: TGTGCCAGCACCCCGGGAGCTAGCGGGAAGGGTGAGCAGTTCTTC.

This clone appeared a single time. This chain uses TRBV7-3 with TRBJ2-1; D is unresolved. In germline, CDR1 is SGHTA, CDR2 FQGTGA. CDR3 length: 14 residues. V was cut by 2 bases and J by 9 bases, with 14 bases left in between. This chain's CDR3 is CASSLSQDHGEQFF. The CDR3 DNA follows: TGTGCCAGCAGCTTATCTCAGGATCACGGTGAGCAGTTCTTC.

The J gene is TRBJ2-7, the V gene TRBV6-6; D not resolved. The CDR3 is 12 residues long. In germline, CDR1 is MNHNY, CDR2 SVGAGI (reference sequence). Between the trimmed V and J ends, which lost 2 bases and 2 bases, there was a span of 4 bases. The chain's CDR3 is CASSYPPYEQYF. CDR3 coding DNA: TGTGCCAGCAGTTACCCTCCCTACGAGCAGTACTTC.

This CDR3 is CSAGTGGIEGNEQYF. CDR3 sequence (DNA): TGCAGCGCCGGGACAGGGGGCATTGAGGGCAACGAGCAGTACTTC. The rearrangement joins TRBV29-1 to TRBJ2-7; 12 nucleotides line up with TRBD1. This CDR3 region has 15 residues. Trimming took 7 bases from V and 5 from J; bases not matched to a gene: 12. The germline V gene encodes CDR1 SQVTM and CDR2 ANQGSEA.

The rearrangement joins TRBV9 to TRBJ2-1; 7 bases fit TRBD2. This CDR3 comprises 17 residues. Germline CDR1 is SGDLS and CDR2 is YYNGEE. The V and J ends lost 5 bases and 5 bases, in that order; junction bases with no gene match: 16. In DNA form, the CDR3 reads TGTGCCAGCAGACCACTGGGTGGGAAGCGGGACCACAATGAGCAGTTCTTC. Encoded protein: CASRPLGGKRDHNEQFF.

The chain employs TRBV11-2 and TRBJ1-1; 7 bases are shared with TRBD1. This CDR3 spans 14 amino acids. The trim removed 5 bases at V and 0 bases at J, leaving 3 bases unmatched. Per germline, CDR1 SGHAT and CDR2 FQNNGV. CDR3 residues: CASSRDSLNTEAFF. The CDR3 coding sequence is TGTGCCAGCAGCCGGGACAGCCTGAACACTGAAGCTTTCTTT.

This rearrangement joins TRBV7-9 to TRBJ1-4; 9 bases fit TRBD1. The ends lost 5 bases at V and 6 bases at J; junction bases unmatched: 13. This CDR3 region has 17 residues. CDR1 SEHNR and CDR2 FQNEAQ come from the germline V gene (reference sequence). The CDR3: CASSTLASGTGYEKLFF. The CDR3 nucleotides read TGTGCCAGCAGCACTCTCGCATCCGGGACAGGGTATGAAAAACTGTTTTTT. The whole variable domain, filled in from reference TRBV7-9 and TRBJ1-4, reads DTGVSQNPRHKITKRGQNVTFRCDPISEHNRLYWYRQTLGQGPEFLTYFQNEAQLEKSRLLSDRFSAERPKGSFSTLEIQRTEQGDSAMYLCASSTLASGTGYEKLFFGSGTQLSVL.

The chain recombines TRBV19 with TRBJ2-7, with a tentative D call TRBD1 (5 bases). The germline gives CDR1 LNHDA, CDR2 SQIVND (reference sequence). Trimming stripped 3 bases from V and 4 bases from J, with 19 bases between. The CDR3 runs to 16 residues. CDR3: CASSIGQGMSIYEQYF. CDR3 in DNA: TGTGCCAGTAGTATTGGCCAGGGAATGTCAATTTACGAGCAGTACTTC.

This clone was seen only once. CDR3 sequence (DNA): TGTGCCAGTAGTATCGCAGGGAATCTCTACGAGCAGTACTTC. Encoded protein: CASSIAGNLYEQYF. J is TRBJ2-7 and V is TRBV19; a possible D gene is TRBD1 (5 bases). V lost 3 bases and J lost 3, with 12 bases in between. Per germline, CDR1 LNHDA and CDR2 SQIVND (reference sequence). CDR3 length: 14 amino acids.

CDR3 region: CASSSSGFNTGELFF. As DNA, the CDR3 is TGTGCCAGCAGTTCCAGCGGATTCAACACCGGGGAGCTGTTTTTT. V usage is TRBV4-2 and J usage is TRBJ2-2, with D tentatively TRBD2 (5 bases). Germline V gene sequence: CDR1 LGHNA, CDR2 YNFKEQ. This CDR3 comprises 15 residues. Trimming removed 6 bases from V and 2 bases from J, with 13 bases in between.

The chain uses TRBV27 and TRBJ2-1; D might be TRBD1 (6 bases). The ends were cut back, 4 bases at V and 7 bases at J, with 14 bases in the middle. Germline CDR1 is MNHEY and CDR2 is SMNVEV (reference sequence). The CDR3 loop spans 14 amino acids. The CDR3 here is CASSSQGRANEQFF. The CDR3, as DNA: TGTGCCAGCAGTTCACAGGGTAGGGCGAATGAGCAGTTCTTC.

V usage is TRBV28 and J usage is TRBJ1-5; 7 nucleotides agree with TRBD1. Germline CDR1 is MDHEN and CDR2 is SYDVKM. This CDR3 spans 18 amino acids. The trim removed 5 bases at V and 5 bases at J, leaving 18 bases unmatched. The CDR3 nucleotides read TGTGCCAGCAGTCATCGTGACCGGGGACAGTGGTTCGATCAGCCCCAGCATTTT. As protein: CASSHRDRGQWFDQPQHF.

The chain uses TRBV28 and TRBJ2-6; 10 positions match TRBD1. The germline gives CDR1 MDHEN, CDR2 SYDVKM. With 6 bases clipped from V and 0 bases from J, the junction kept 11 bases outside the gene matches. This CDR3 contains 19 residues. DNA for the CDR3: TGTGCCAGCAGACCTCTATTCGGGACAGGGGTCTCTGGGGCCAACGTCCTGACTTTC. It codes for CASRPLFGTGVSGANVLTF.

This sequence joins TRBV29-1 and TRBJ2-7; 7 nucleotides agree with TRBD1. Germline V gives CDR1 SQVTM, CDR2 ANQGSEA. CDR3 length: 15 amino acids. Trimming removed 5 bases from V and 2 bases from J; junction bases left unmatched: 12. The CDR3 DNA reads TGCAGCGTTTCAATACCGGGACAGCCTACCTACGAGCAGTACTTC. Its translation: CSVSIPGQPTYEQYF.

The chain employs TRBV19 and TRBJ1-4; D gene ambiguous. This CDR3 is built from 15 residues. Looked up from germline, CDR1 is LNHDA and CDR2 is SQIVND (reference sequence). Trimming left V 4 bases short and J 6 bases short, with 15 bases between. CDR3 in amino acids: CASSTFLSPDEKLFF. CDR3 in DNA: TGTGCCAGTAGTACCTTCCTCAGTCCAGATGAAAAACTGTTTTTT.

This CDR3 reads CASSFWGFNGELFF. The CDR3, as DNA: TGTGCCAGCAGCTTCTGGGGTTTTAACGGGGAGCTGTTTTTT. The V gene is TRBV5-4, the J gene TRBJ2-2; no clear D gene. V was cut by 2 bases and J by 7 bases, with 12 bases left in between. The CDR3 totals 14 residues. Per germline, CDR1 SGHNT and CDR2 YYREEE (reference sequence).

This chain uses TRBV19 with TRBJ2-7; no firm D call. Germline loops: CDR1 LNHDA, CDR2 SQIVND (reference sequence). Trimming left V 2 bases short and J 6 bases short, with 11 bases between. The CDR3 spans 13 residues. The CDR3: CASSIRAPSEQYF. DNA for the CDR3: TGTGCCAGTAGTATAAGGGCACCTTCCGAGCAGTACTTC.

This sequence joins TRBV27 and TRBJ1-1; the D gene is possibly TRBD1 (5 bases). The CDR3 extends over 15 amino acids. Trimming removed 2 bases from V and 4 bases from J, with 14 bases in between. CDR1 is MNHEY and CDR2 is SMNVEV in the germline V gene (reference sequence). The CDR3: CASSLGGVIGTEAFF. The DNA of the CDR3 is TGTGCCAGCAGTTTAGGGGGGGTAATCGGCACTGAAGCTTTCTTT.

This chain connects TRBV11-1 to TRBJ2-7; D tentatively fits TRBD1 or TRBD2 (6 bases each). Germline assignment: CDR1 SGHAT and CDR2 FQDESV (reference sequence). Between the trimmed V and J ends, which lost 1 base and 8 bases, there was a span of 9 bases. The CDR3 sequence is 12 residues long. CDR3 sequence (DNA): TGTGCCAGCAGCTTAGATGGGGGGCAGCAGTACTTC. This translates into CASSLDGGQQYF.